A selection of T cell receptor beta chains follows, all from one sample in a study of T cell changes during pregnancy in multiple sclerosis. Using immunoSEQ multiplex PCR, the repertoire was profiled, and TCRdb retains in-frame clones only, with some absent. The sample lists over 70,000 clones; approximately 92% were seen once. The sequences come from peripheral blood, collected in the first trimester of pregnancy. The receptors stem from a female donor with multiple sclerosis, enrolled in a pregnancy study. Both conserved end residues are part of each CDR3. The D gene is left open where the match is weak. Size tells how often a clone was seen (once, few, many) or the class of an expanded clone, and some rows leave it out.

j_gene	abundance	d_gene	v_gene	CDR3aa	CDR3nt
TRBJ2-5	-	TRBD1	TRBV19	CASSTPRTGDEETQYF	TGTGCCAGTAGTACCCCCCGGACAGGGGATGAAGAGACCCAGTACTTC
TRBJ2-3	-	-	TRBV12-5	CASGLAKKEGISTDTQYF	TGTGCTAGTGGTTTGGCCAAGAAGGAGGGGATTAGCACAGATACGCAGTATTTT
TRBJ2-7	-	TRBD2	TRBV15	CATSSRLAAYEQYF	TGTGCCACCAGCTCCAGACTAGCGGCCTACGAGCAGTACTTC
TRBJ1-1	-	-	TRBV6-5	CASSYSTAQMNTEAFF	TGTGCCAGCAGTTACTCGACAGCCCAGATGAACACTGAAGCTTTCTTT
TRBJ1-4	-	-	TRBV19	CASSRQTNEKLFF	TGTGCCAGTAGTAGACAGACTAATGAAAAACTGTTTTTT
TRBJ2-3	-	TRBD2	TRBV7-3	CASSPGRGDTQYF	TGTGCCAGCAGCCCAGGGAGGGGAGATACGCAGTATTTT
TRBJ1-1	-	TRBD1	TRBV9	CASSVTEGAFNTEAFF	TGTGCCAGCAGCGTAACCGAGGGGGCTTTTAACACTGAAGCTTTCTTT
TRBJ1-1	once	-	TRBV29-1	CSVEGPGGNTEAFF	TGCAGCGTTGAAGGGCCGGGAGGGAACACTGAAGCTTTCTTT
TRBJ2-3	-	-	TRBV6-4	CASSETGTDTQYF	TGTGCCAGCAGTGAGACAGGCACAGATACGCAGTATTTT
TRBJ2-1	-	TRBD1	TRBV9	CASSVAIRQGDNEQFF	TGTGCCAGCAGCGTAGCTATAAGACAGGGGGACAATGAGCAGTTCTTC
TRBJ2-2	-	TRBD1	TRBV7-6	CASSLAQGQGNTGELFF	TGTGCCAGCAGCTTAGCGCAGGGACAGGGTAACACCGGGGAGCTGTTTTTT
TRBJ1-6	-	TRBD1	TRBV27	CASSPPGQLYNSPLHF	TGTGCCAGCAGTCCACCGGGACAGCTCTATAATTCACCCCTCCACTTT
TRBJ1-4	once	-	TRBV7-9	CASSSSGGATNEKLFF	TGTGCCAGCAGCTCCTCCGGGGGGGCAACTAATGAAAAACTGTTTTTT
TRBJ1-1	-	-	TRBV7-8	CASSLDTGTEAFF	TGTGCCAGCAGCTTAGATACCGGGACTGAAGCTTTCTTT
TRBJ2-5	once	-	TRBV5-1	CASSLWDIQETQYF	TGCGCCAGCAGTTTATGGGACATACAAGAGACCCAGTACTTC
TRBJ2-5	-	TRBD2	TRBV13	CASHLREAGEQETQYF	TGTGCCAGCCACCTCCGTGAAGCGGGGGAACAAGAGACCCAGTACTTC
TRBJ1-5	-	-	TRBV10-3	CAISDSNQPQHF	TGTGCCATCAGTGACTCCAATCAGCCCCAGCATTTT
TRBJ1-4	-	TRBD1	TRBV5-8	CASSLGISGQNEKLFF	TGTGCCAGCAGCTTGGGGATCTCGGGACAGAATGAAAAACTGTTTTTT
TRBJ2-3	once	-	TRBV29-1	CSAPSSADTQYF	TGCAGCGCACCTTCTAGCGCAGATACGCAGTATTTT
TRBJ2-7	-	TRBD1	TRBV29-1	CSVDIGTASYEQYF	TGCAGCGTTGACATAGGGACAGCGAGCTACGAGCAGTACTTC
TRBJ1-5	-	-	TRBV6-1	CASSDLGGLYNQPQHF	TGTGCCAGCAGTGATTTGGGGGGTCTCTACAATCAGCCCCAGCATTTT
TRBJ2-5	-	-	TRBV6-6	CASSRTRREQETQYF	TGTGCCAGCAGCCGGACAAGGAGGGAACAAGAGACCCAGTACTTC